These T cell receptor beta chains were read from a single sample in a study of low-dose radiotherapy and immunotherapy resistance in tumors. TCRdb fed the reads into MiXCR, producing one record per CDR3 protein. The profile shows roughly 100,000 distinct CDR3 sequences, less than 25% of them singletons. Material: PBMCs, obtained after low-dose radiotherapy plus immunotherapy. The origin of the receptors is a male donor with prostate cancer. CDR3s include the opening cysteine and the closing phenylalanine or tryptophan. Each record gives: CDR3 DNA, CDR3 protein, J gene, D gene, clone size, V gene. D genes are given only for firm matches. Clone size, where shown, is once, few, many, or a class for clones that have expanded.

CDR3 DNA: TGTGCCAGTAGTATTTTGGCAGGGGGGGAAGAGACCCAGTACTTC
CDR3 protein: CASSILAGGEETQYF
J gene: TRBJ2-5
D gene: NA
clone size: many
V gene: TRBV19

CDR3 DNA: TGTGCCAGCAGTTACGTCCAGGGACGAGGCTACACCTTC
CDR3 protein: CASSYVQGRGYTF
J gene: TRBJ1-2
D gene: NA
clone size: many
V gene: TRBV6-2/TRBV6-3

CDR3 DNA: TGTGCCAGCAGTTGGGGGACAGGAATCGTTTACGAGCAGTACTTC
CDR3 protein: CASSWGTGIVYEQYF
J gene: TRBJ2-7
D gene: TRBD1
clone size: many
V gene: TRBV6-2/TRBV6-3

CDR3 DNA: TGTGCCAGCTCACCACAGGCCATGAACACTGAAGCTTTCTTT
CDR3 protein: CASSPQAMNTEAFF
J gene: TRBJ1-1
D gene: NA
clone size: few
V gene: TRBV18

CDR3 DNA: TGTGCCAGCGGGGCGGGTGAGCAGTTCTTC
CDR3 protein: CASGAGEQFF
J gene: TRBJ2-1
D gene: NA
clone size: NA
V gene: TRBV7-2

CDR3 DNA: TGTGCCATCCGGGACAACCTCTACGAGCAGTACTTC
CDR3 protein: CAIRDNLYEQYF
J gene: TRBJ2-7
D gene: NA
clone size: many
V gene: TRBV10-3

CDR3 DNA: TGTGCTACCTCAGGGGGCGGAGCTGGGGCCAACGTCCTGACTTTC
CDR3 protein: CATSGGGAGANVLTF
J gene: TRBJ2-6
D gene: TRBD1
clone size: many
V gene: TRBV2

CDR3 DNA: TGTGCCATCAGTGACCTAGCAGCTAGCACAGATACGCAGTATTTT
CDR3 protein: CAISDLAASTDTQYF
J gene: TRBJ2-3
D gene: NA
clone size: many
V gene: TRBV10-3

CDR3 DNA: TGTGCCAGCAGCGTAATCGTCGGGTCAGGGAATGAGCAGTTCTTC
CDR3 protein: CASSVIVGSGNEQFF
J gene: TRBJ2-1
D gene: NA
clone size: NA
V gene: TRBV9

CDR3 DNA: TGTGCCAGCAGGGCCGTTCCGGGACCGGGGTTCGGATGGCTCTCGGAAGCCAAAAACATTCAGTACTTC
CDR3 protein: CASRAVPGPGFGWLSEAKNIQYF
J gene: TRBJ2-4
D gene: NA
clone size: NA
V gene: TRBV6-2/TRBV6-3

CDR3 DNA: TGTGCCAGCAGTGAAGATAGGGGGGGGTATCAGCCCCAGCATTTT
CDR3 protein: CASSEDRGGYQPQHF
J gene: TRBJ1-5
D gene: NA
clone size: NA
V gene: TRBV6-1

CDR3 DNA: TGTGCCAGCAGCCAACCTGACAGCTCCTATAATTCACCCCTCCACTTT
CDR3 protein: CASSQPDSSYNSPLHF
J gene: TRBJ1-6
D gene: NA
clone size: NA
V gene: TRBV3-1

CDR3 DNA: TGCGCCAGCAGCTTAAAGGGGGCAAACGGGGCCAACGTCCTGACTTTC
CDR3 protein: CASSLKGANGANVLTF
J gene: TRBJ2-6
D gene: TRBD1
clone size: few
V gene: TRBV5-1

CDR3 DNA: TGTGCCAGCAGATTGGGGTACGAGCAGTACTTC
CDR3 protein: CASRLGYEQYF
J gene: TRBJ2-7
D gene: NA
clone size: few
V gene: TRBV2

CDR3 DNA: TGTGCCAGCAGCTTAAATGGGGGGCGGAACACCGGGGAGCTGTTTTTT
CDR3 protein: CASSLNGGRNTGELFF
J gene: TRBJ2-2
D gene: NA
clone size: many
V gene: TRBV7-3

CDR3 DNA: TGCGCCAGCAGCACCCTGGGGTTTTTGGGGTACTACAATGAGCAGTTCTTC
CDR3 protein: CASSTLGFLGYYNEQFF
J gene: TRBJ2-1
D gene: NA
clone size: once
V gene: TRBV5-1

CDR3 DNA: TGTGCCAGCGGCCTTATGGCTAGCGGGATGGATACGCAGTATTTT
CDR3 protein: CASGLMASGMDTQYF
J gene: TRBJ2-3
D gene: TRBD2
clone size: many
V gene: TRBV2

CDR3 DNA: TGCAGTGCTAGTGGGCGGACCGTCTACGAGCAGTACTTC
CDR3 protein: CSASGRTVYEQYF
J gene: TRBJ2-7
D gene: NA
clone size: many
V gene: TRBV20-1

CDR3 DNA: TGCAGCGTTTTCCTCAATGAGCAGTTCTTC
CDR3 protein: CSVFLNEQFF
J gene: TRBJ2-1
D gene: NA
clone size: NA
V gene: TRBV29-1

CDR3 DNA: TGTGCCAGCAGTTACGGGGGAAAAGGCATTCAGTACTTC
CDR3 protein: CASSYGGKGIQYF
J gene: TRBJ2-4
D gene: NA
clone size: NA
V gene: TRBV6-1

CDR3 DNA: TGCAGCGTTGTAAAGAATTCTGGAAACACCATATATTTT
CDR3 protein: CSVVKNSGNTIYF
J gene: TRBJ1-3
D gene: NA
clone size: many
V gene: TRBV29-1

CDR3 DNA: TGTGCCAGCAGCCAGAGGACAGGCTACGAGCAGTACTTC
CDR3 protein: CASSQRTGYEQYF
J gene: TRBJ2-7
D gene: TRBD1
clone size: NA
V gene: TRBV7-9

CDR3 DNA: TGTGCCAGCAGTTACTCAGGCAGCCCCTACGAGCAGTACTTC
CDR3 protein: CASSYSGSPYEQYF
J gene: TRBJ2-7
D gene: NA
clone size: many
V gene: TRBV6-5

CDR3 DNA: TGCGCCAGCAGCTTGGTGAGTACGGGACAGGGGATCTACGAGCAGTACTTC
CDR3 protein: CASSLVSTGQGIYEQYF
J gene: TRBJ2-7
D gene: TRBD1
clone size: many
V gene: TRBV5-1

CDR3 DNA: TGTGCCAGCAGACCGCGGGGCATGAACACTGAAGCTTTCTTT
CDR3 protein: CASRPRGMNTEAFF
J gene: TRBJ1-1
D gene: NA
clone size: once
V gene: TRBV6-2/TRBV6-3

CDR3 DNA: TGTGCCAGCAGCCAGACCCTAGGACAGGGCAGCACTGAAGCTTTCTTT
CDR3 protein: CASSQTLGQGSTEAFF
J gene: TRBJ1-1
D gene: TRBD1
clone size: NA
V gene: TRBV3-1

CDR3 DNA: TGCAGTGCTAGAGATTTGCTAGCGGGGGGCTGGGAGACCCAGTACTTC
CDR3 protein: CSARDLLAGGWETQYF
J gene: TRBJ2-5
D gene: TRBD2
clone size: many
V gene: TRBV20-1

CDR3 DNA: TGTGCCAGCTCACCACTGGGACCCGAAGTCACCGGGGAGCTGTTTTTT
CDR3 protein: CASSPLGPEVTGELFF
J gene: TRBJ2-2
D gene: NA
clone size: few
V gene: TRBV18

CDR3 DNA: TGTGCCAGCAGTTTGAGGGGGACCTCCTACGAGCAGTACTTC
CDR3 protein: CASSLRGTSYEQYF
J gene: TRBJ2-7
D gene: NA
clone size: many
V gene: TRBV27

CDR3 DNA: TGCGCCAGCAGCATCGGGACGCACACCGGGGAGCTGTTTTTT
CDR3 protein: CASSIGTHTGELFF
J gene: TRBJ2-2
D gene: NA
clone size: many
V gene: TRBV5-1

CDR3 DNA: TGTGCCAGCATCCGCGGGGGGAACACCGGGGAGCTGTTTTTT
CDR3 protein: CASIRGGNTGELFF
J gene: TRBJ2-2
D gene: TRBD2
clone size: few
V gene: TRBV5-6